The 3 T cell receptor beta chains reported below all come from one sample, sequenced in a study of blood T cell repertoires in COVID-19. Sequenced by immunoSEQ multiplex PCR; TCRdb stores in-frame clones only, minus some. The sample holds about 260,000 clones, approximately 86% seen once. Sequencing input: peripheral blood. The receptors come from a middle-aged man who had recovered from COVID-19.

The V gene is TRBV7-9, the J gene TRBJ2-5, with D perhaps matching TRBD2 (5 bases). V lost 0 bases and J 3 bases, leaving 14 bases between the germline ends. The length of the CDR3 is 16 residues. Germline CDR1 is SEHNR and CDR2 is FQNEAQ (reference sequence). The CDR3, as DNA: TGTGCCAGCAGCTTAGCGCGCGAGACTAAGAAAGAGACCCAGTACTTC. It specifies CASSLARETKKETQYF.

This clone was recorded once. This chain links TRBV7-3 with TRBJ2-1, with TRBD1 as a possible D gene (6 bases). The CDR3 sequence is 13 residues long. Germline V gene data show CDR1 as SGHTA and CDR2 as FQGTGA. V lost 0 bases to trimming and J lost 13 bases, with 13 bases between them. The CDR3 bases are TGTGCCAGCAGCTTAACGCCCCAGGGGACACAGTTCTTC. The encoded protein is CASSLTPQGTQFF.

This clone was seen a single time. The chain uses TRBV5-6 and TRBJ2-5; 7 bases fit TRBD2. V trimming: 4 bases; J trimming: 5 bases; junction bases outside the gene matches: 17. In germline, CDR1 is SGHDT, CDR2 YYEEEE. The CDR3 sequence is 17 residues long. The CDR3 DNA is TGTGCCAGCAGCCCCCCTCTCGGGGGAGGGACGCAGGAGACCCAGTACTTC. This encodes CASSPPLGGGTQETQYF. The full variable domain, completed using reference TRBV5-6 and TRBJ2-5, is DAGVTQSPTHLIKTRGQQVTLRCSPKSGHDTVSWYQQALGQGPQFIFQYYEEEERQRGNFPDRFSGHQFPNYSSELNVNALLLGDSALYLCASSPPLGGGTQETQYFGPGTRLLVL.